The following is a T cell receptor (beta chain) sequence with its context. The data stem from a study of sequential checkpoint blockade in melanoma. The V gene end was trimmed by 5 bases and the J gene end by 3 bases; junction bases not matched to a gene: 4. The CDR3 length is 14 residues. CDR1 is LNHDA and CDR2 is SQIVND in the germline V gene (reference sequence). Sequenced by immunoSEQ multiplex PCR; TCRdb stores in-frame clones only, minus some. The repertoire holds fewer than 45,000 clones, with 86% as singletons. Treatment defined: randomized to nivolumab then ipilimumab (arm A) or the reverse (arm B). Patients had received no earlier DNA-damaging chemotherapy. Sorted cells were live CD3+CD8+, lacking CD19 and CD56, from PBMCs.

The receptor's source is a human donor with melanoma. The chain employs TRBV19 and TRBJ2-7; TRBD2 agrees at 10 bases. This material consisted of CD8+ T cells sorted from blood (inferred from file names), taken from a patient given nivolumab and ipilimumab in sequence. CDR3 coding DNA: TGTGCCAGTAGTGGGGCTAGCGGGAGCTACGAGCAGTACTTC. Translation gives CASSGASGSYEQYF.